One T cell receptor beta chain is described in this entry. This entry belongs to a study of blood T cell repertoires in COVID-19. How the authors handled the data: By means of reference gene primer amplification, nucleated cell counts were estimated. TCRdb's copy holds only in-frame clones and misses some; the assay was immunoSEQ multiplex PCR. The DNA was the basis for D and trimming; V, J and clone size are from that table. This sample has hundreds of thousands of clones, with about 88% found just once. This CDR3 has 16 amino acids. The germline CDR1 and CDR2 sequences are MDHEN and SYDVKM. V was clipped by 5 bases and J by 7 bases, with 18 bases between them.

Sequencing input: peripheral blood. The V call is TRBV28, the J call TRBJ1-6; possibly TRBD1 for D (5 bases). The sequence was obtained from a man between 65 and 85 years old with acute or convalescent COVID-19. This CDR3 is CASSTSLTGENSPLHF. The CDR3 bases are TGTGCCAGCAGTACTTCTCTAACAGGAGAAAATTCACCCCTCCACTTT.